What follows is one TCR beta chain and its context. Produced via immunoSEQ multiplex PCR; TCRdb's table is partial and in-frame only. The data contain about 60,000 clones, approximately 80% of them singletons. Trimming pared 11 bases from V and 6 bases from J, leaving 13 bases between. Germline CDR1 and CDR2: SGHAT and FQNNGV. The CDR3 is 11 amino acids. These data are taken from a study of OX40 agonist ivuxolimab in advanced cancers. Overall study: The dose-escalation cohort was over 65% male, with a mean age of about 56 years, ranging roughly 20 to 90.

Blood got drawn at baseline, again on cycle 4 day 1, and then on cycle 7 day 1. The receptor was isolated from an adult with an advanced solid tumor such as melanoma, head and neck, liver or kidney cancer. This material consisted of CD4+ or CD8+ T cells sorted from blood, taken in a trial of the OX40 agonist ivuxolimab. V gene TRBV11-2 combines with J gene TRBJ1-1; D not certain. DNA of the CDR3: TGTGCCTGGATGGGGAGTGCTGAAGCTTTCTTT. Translation: CAWMGSAEAFF.